This T cell receptor (beta chain) stems from a study of shared clonotypes between healthy human individuals. In the original analysis: ImmunoSEQ gave junction-only sequences without quality scores, so filtering differed. Measured with immunoSEQ multiplex PCR; TCRdb has only the in-frame clones, and not every one. The V and J calls and clone size were taken over from that table, and D and trimming were inferred from the DNA. The sample carries 1.5 million to 2.5 million clones, about 95% recorded once. The CDR3 is 18 residues long. V trimming: 3 bases; J trimming: 6 bases; junction bases outside the gene matches: 12. CDR1 and CDR2 from the germline V gene are WNHNN and SYGVQD (reference sequence). CD45RO-negative CD8 cells positively selected for CCR7 made up the naive population, which excluded terminally differentiated effector memory CD45RA+ cells.

The sequencing sample was made of naive CD8+ T cells sorted from blood. This sequence originates from a young man in good health. The rearrangement links TRBV10-1 to TRBJ2-1; TRBD2 aligns across 12 bases. DNA of the CDR3: TGCGCCAGCAGTGAACGACTAGCGGGAGCAGAAGGGGGCAATGAGCAGTTCTTC. Amino acids: CASSERLAGAEGGNEQFF.